This entry describes one TCR beta chain. The antigen is unknown. This sample is part of a study of cytomegalovirus exposure and HLA in healthy donors. General study results and limits: The study recorded fewer than 200 TCR beta chains that were cytomegalovirus-associated. A later analysis associated some 16,000 TCR beta sequences with HLA alleles at a 0.05 false discovery rate. CMV serostatus was the only immune exposure information that was available. Within an earlier analysis, most TCR beta V segments proved productive either about 90% or about 30% of the time.

Both 60 Vbeta primers and 13 Jbeta primers went into the PCR. Assay: immunoSEQ multiplex PCR; the TCRdb copy retains only in-frame clones and omits some. The listing records about 51,000 clones. The CDR3 sequence is 14 residues long. Germline V CDR1 and CDR2: MGHDK, SYGVNS. The V gene end was trimmed by 6 bases and the J gene end by 1 base; junction bases not matched to a gene: 3. Material for sequencing was PBMCs. V and J are TRBV25-1 and TRBJ1-1; 9 nucleotides line up with TRBD1. The sequence derives from a female donor in good health and CMV-seronegative. CDR3 region: CASRDRGSNTEAFF. The CDR3 coding sequence is TGTGCCAGCAGGGACAGGGGATCGAACACTGAAGCTTTCTTT.